The clone carrying this T cell receptor beta chain has at least ten counts. Its antigen is not identified. This sample stems from a study of neurological immune-mediated disorders. Study-wide results and limits: No CDR3 amino acid sequences recurred among expanded clones across subjects, suggesting private repertoires in all groups. Levels of TCR clonal expansion peaked in HTLV-1-associated myelopathy and reached their lowest in multiple sclerosis, under those of healthy controls.

The method for making cDNA was 5'RACE, and it used 10-nucleotide random UMIs. Via MiXCR, TCRdb re-called the 5' RACE reads, giving one row per CDR3 protein. Here the sample spans nearly 60,000 distinct CDR3 sequences, under 4.5% being singletons. With 6 bases clipped from V and 2 bases from J, the junction kept 6 bases outside the gene matches. The germline CDR1 and CDR2 sequences are DFQATT and SNEGSKA (reference sequence). This CDR3 spans 15 amino acids. Where libraries were unsorted, they were derived from 2 million PBMCs stored at -80 degrees C. The chain has TRBV20-1 and TRBJ2-3; 12 nucleotides match TRBD2. The specimen was PBMCs. The sequence derives from a woman in her thirties with multiple sclerosis. This CDR3 reads CSARTSGKVTDTQYF. The CDR3 nucleotides are TGCAGTGCCCGGACTAGCGGGAAAGTCACAGATACGCAGTATTTT.